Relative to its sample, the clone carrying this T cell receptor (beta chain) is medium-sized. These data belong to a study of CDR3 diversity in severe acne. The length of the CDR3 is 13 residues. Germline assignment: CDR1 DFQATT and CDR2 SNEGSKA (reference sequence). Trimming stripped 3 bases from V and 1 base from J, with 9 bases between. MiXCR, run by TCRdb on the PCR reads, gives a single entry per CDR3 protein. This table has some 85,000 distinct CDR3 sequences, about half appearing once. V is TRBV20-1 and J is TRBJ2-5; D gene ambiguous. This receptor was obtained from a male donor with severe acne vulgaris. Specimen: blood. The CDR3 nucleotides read TGCAGTGCTAGCGACGAATCCCAAGAGACCCAGTACTTC. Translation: CSASDESQETQYF.